Shown below are 6 T cell receptor beta chains from a single sample sequenced in a study of cytomegalovirus exposure and HLA in healthy donors. A multiplex PCR was run with 60 Vbeta primers and 13 Jbeta primers. TCRdb keeps only in-frame clones here, not all; method: immunoSEQ multiplex PCR. The sample has approximately 150,000 clones, around 81% seen once; the top ten hold roughly an eighth. The material sequenced was PBMCs. These receptors all stem from a woman in her 50s in good health and CMV-seronegative.

This clone was detected many times. The rearrangement links TRBV18 to TRBJ2-2; no definite D call. The V end was cut by 0 bases, the J end by 9 bases, with 11 bases between. The CDR3 is 14 amino acids. Germline lookup yields CDR1 KGHSH and CDR2 LQKENI. The CDR3 spells CASSPPALQRELFF. The CDR3 DNA reads as TGTGCCAGCTCACCACCAGCCCTACAGCGGGAGCTGTTTTTT.

This chain uses TRBV4-1 with TRBJ2-1; possibly TRBD2 for D (6 bases). The CDR3 has 12 amino acids. The germline CDR1 and CDR2 sequences are MGHRA and YSYEKL. The V and J ends lost 3 bases and 14 bases respectively, with 14 bases between them. The CDR3 loop reads CASSHLAGIKFF. CDR3 bases: TGCGCCAGCAGCCATCTGGCGGGGATCAAGTTCTTC.

This clone was seen a few times. This sequence joins TRBV4-1 and TRBJ2-2, with a possible D match to TRBD2 (6 bases). The CDR3 consists of 16 residues. Germline values: CDR1 MGHRA, CDR2 YSYEKL. The V and J ends lost 3 bases and 5 bases respectively, with 16 bases between them. CDR3 loop: CASSHPSGGGTGELFF. The DNA for the CDR3 is TGCGCCAGCAGCCACCCGTCCGGGGGAGGTACCGGGGAGCTGTTTTTT.

The gene calls are TRBV5-1 and TRBJ1-3; no definite D call. Germline V lookup: CDR1 SGHRS, CDR2 YFSETQ. Trimming left V 8 bases short and J 0 bases short, with 15 bases between. This CDR3 is built from 15 residues. The CDR3 is CASTPRGDSGNTIYF. The CDR3 bases are TGCGCCAGTACCCCGCGAGGAGACTCTGGAAACACCATATATTTT.

Concerning this clone: The junction differs from germline at one of its ends, possibly a read error. This sequence joins TRBV27 and TRBJ2-6; D is unresolved. The CDR3 runs 13 residues. Per the germline V gene, CDR1 is MNHEY and CDR2 is SMNVEV (reference sequence). This CDR3 reads CATTTAGANVLTF. In DNA, the CDR3 is TGTGCCACCACTACCGCTGGAGCCAACGTCCTGACTTTC.

The chain employs TRBV7-2 and TRBJ1-2, with 7 bases fitting TRBD1. The V and J ends lost 5 bases and 4 bases, in that order; junction bases with no gene match: 10. This CDR3 spans 15 amino acids. Germline CDR1 SGHTA, CDR2 FQGNSA. CDR3 DNA: TGTGCCAGCAGCCCAACAGGGGTCCCGCGCTATGGCTACACCTTC. Translation: CASSPTGVPRYGYTF.